The T cell receptor beta chain described here comes from a study of control samples from healthy donors and cancer patients. Trimming at V came to 5 bases and at J to 5 bases, leaving 7 bases not matched to a gene. CDR1 and CDR2 from the germline V gene are SNHLY and FYNNEI. The CDR3 contains 14 residues. Sequencing used immunoSEQ multiplex PCR; TCRdb keeps in-frame clones, though not all of them. The table includes about 130,000 clones, around 90% detected once. The receptor was isolated from a man aged 18 to 35 in good health. The sequencing sample was made of blood. J is TRBJ1-1 and V is TRBV2, with TRBD1 matching over 8 bases. In nucleotides, the CDR3 is TGTGCCAGCAGTATACAGGGGGTTAATACTGAAGCTTTCTTT. This sequence encodes CASSIQGVNTEAFF.